The 20 T cell receptor beta chains below come from one sample, sequenced in a study of T cell changes during pregnancy in multiple sclerosis. The protocol was immunoSEQ multiplex PCR, while the TCRdb copy is restricted to in-frame clones and leaves out a portion. The sample yields tens of thousands of clones, around nine tenths seen once. The sequencing here drew on CD4+ T cells from peripheral blood mononuclear cells, taken before pregnancy. The source is a female donor with multiple sclerosis, enrolled in a pregnancy study.

The chain couples TRBV27 to TRBJ1-5; D not certain. The V and J ends lost 7 bases and 1 base respectively, with 11 bases between them. Germline V gene sequence: CDR1 MNHEY, CDR2 SMNVEV (reference sequence). CDR3 length: 14 residues. CDR3 DNA sequence: TGTGCCAGCACGCCGGGTGGGAGCAATCAGCCCCAGCATTTT. Its translation: CASTPGGSNQPQHF.

V usage is TRBV30 and J usage is TRBJ2-3, with a possible D match to TRBD1 (6 bases). The germline CDR1 and CDR2 sequences are GTSNPN and SVGIG (reference sequence). This CDR3 is built from 11 residues. Trimming removed 5 bases from V and 3 bases from J, with 6 bases in between. The CDR3 is CAWGQTDTQYF. The CDR3 nucleotides read TGTGCCTGGGGACAGACAGATACGCAGTATTTT. Combining the CDR3 with reference TRBV30 and TRBJ2-3 gives the whole variable domain SQTIHQWPATLVQPVGSPLSLECTVEGTSNPNLYWYRQAAGRGLQLLFYSVGIGQISSEVPQNLSASRPQDRQFILSSKKLLLSDSGFYLCAWGQTDTQYFGPGTRLTVL.

Here the CDR3 reads CASSYMLGTGSEQYF. CDR3 coding DNA: TGTGCCAGCAGTTACATGCTCGGCACGGGGAGCGAGCAGTACTTC. The chain carries TRBV6-5 and TRBJ2-7; possible D gene TRBD2, 5 bases. The CDR3 contains 15 residues. V was cut by 2 bases and J by 6 bases, with 17 bases left in between. The germline CDR1 and CDR2 sequences are MNHEY and SVGAGI.

V and J are TRBV7-9 and TRBJ1-5; the D gene is possibly TRBD1 (5 bases). Trimming removed 5 bases at V and 7 bases at J, with 9 bases between. Per the germline V gene, CDR1 is SEHNR and CDR2 is FQNEAQ (reference sequence). This CDR3 comprises 12 residues. CDR3 DNA sequence: TGTGCCAGCAGCGTCAGGGCGCAGCCCCAGCATTTT. This encodes CASSVRAQPQHF.

The V call is TRBV5-1, the J call TRBJ2-5, with D perhaps matching TRBD2 (5 bases). The CDR3 length is 14 residues. The germline V gene encodes CDR1 SGHRS and CDR2 YFSETQ. Trimming removed 2 bases at V and 2 bases at J, with 10 bases between. The CDR3 DNA sequence: TGCGCCAGCAGCTTCACTAGTTGGCAAGAGACCCAGTACTTC. It codes for CASSFTSWQETQYF.

The rearrangement joins TRBV19 to TRBJ2-2; 8 nucleotides line up with TRBD1. CDR1 is LNHDA and CDR2 is SQIVND in the germline V gene (reference sequence). The CDR3 runs to 15 residues. V trimming: 5 bases; J trimming: 0 bases; junction bases outside the gene matches: 2. In nucleotides, the CDR3 is TGTGCCAGTAGTCGGGACAGGCCGAACACCGGGGAGCTGTTTTTT. This translates into CASSRDRPNTGELFF. Complete variable domain (other parts from reference TRBV19 and TRBJ2-2): DGGITQSPKYLFRKEGQNVTLSCEQNLNHDAMYWYRQDPGQGLRLIYYSQIVNDFQKGDIAEGYSVSREKKESFPLTVTSAQKNPTAFYLCASSRDRPNTGELFFGEGSRLTVL.

This clone was detected a few times. J is TRBJ2-7 and V is TRBV15, with D possibly being TRBD2 (7 bases). CDR3 length: 16 residues. Trimming took 1 base from V and 2 from J, leaving 15 bases between them. CDR1 and CDR2 (germline): LNHNV, YYDKDF (reference sequence). As DNA, the CDR3 is TGTGCCACCAGCAGAGCGGGGGCTAGCGGTACCTACGAGCAGTACTTC. Amino acid sequence: CATSRAGASGTYEQYF.

The chain uses TRBV9 and TRBJ2-2; 11 bases line up with TRBD1. This CDR3 spans 20 amino acids. Germline CDR1 is SGDLS and CDR2 is YYNGEE. The V and J ends lost 4 bases and 1 base, in that order; junction bases with no gene match: 15. In DNA, the CDR3 is TGTGCCAGCAGCAAAGGACAGGGGGCGAGTATTCTCATGAACACCGGGGAGCTGTTTTTT. Translation gives CASSKGQGASILMNTGELFF.

This sequence joins TRBV11-2 and TRBJ2-3, with 7 bases that match TRBD2. Per the germline V gene, CDR1 is SGHAT and CDR2 is FQNNGV. The CDR3 length is 14 residues. J gave up 0 bases and V 5 bases, and 2 bases lay outside the gene matches. The CDR3 nucleotides are TGTGCCAGCAGCCGGACTAGAAGCACAGATACGCAGTATTTT. It specifies CASSRTRSTDTQYF.

The chain employs TRBV27 and TRBJ2-1, with a tentative D call TRBD1 (5 bases). CDR3 size: 15 residues. V was cut by 4 bases and J by 8 bases, with 18 bases left in between. Germline V gene lookup returns CDR1 MNHEY and CDR2 SMNVEV (reference sequence). CDR3 DNA sequence: TGTGCCAGCAGTTCCGTGGCAGGGTTGTGGGATGAGCAGTTCTTC. This encodes CASSSVAGLWDEQFF.

The V gene is TRBV5-1, the J gene TRBJ1-2; D gene unclear. The CDR3 spans 13 residues. Trimming left V 4 bases short and J 2 bases short, with 9 bases between. The V gene's germline CDR1 is SGHRS and CDR2 YFSETQ. The CDR3: CASSPTENYGYTF. For the CDR3, the DNA is TGCGCCAGCAGCCCCACAGAAAACTATGGCTACACCTTC. The full variable domain, completed using reference TRBV5-1 and TRBJ1-2, is KAGVTQTPRYLIKTRGQQVTLSCSPISGHRSVSWYQQTPGQGLQFLFEYFSETQRNKGNFPGRFSGRQFSNSRSEMNVSTLELGDSALYLCASSPTENYGYTFGSGTRLTVV.

J is TRBJ2-5 and V is TRBV19, with TRBD2 as a possible D gene (6 bases). V shed 3 bases and J shed 5 bases, with 16 bases lying between them. Germline V gene lookup returns CDR1 LNHDA and CDR2 SQIVND (reference sequence). CDR3 length equals 15 residues. The CDR3 sequence is CASSMRGRSGETQYF. Here the CDR3 DNA reads TGTGCCAGTAGTATGCGGGGTAGATCGGGGGAGACCCAGTACTTC.

This chain connects TRBV6-6 to TRBJ1-1; D might be TRBD1 (6 bases). This CDR3 contains 13 residues. CDR1 and CDR2 from the germline V gene are MNHNY and SVGAGI (reference sequence). V gave up 7 bases and J gave up 4 bases, with 13 bases separating them. The DNA for the CDR3 is TGTGCCAGCAAAAGGGGGGAGGGCACTGAAGCTTTCTTT. Encoded protein: CASKRGEGTEAFF.

The chain combines TRBV15 with TRBJ2-3; unclear D gene. Trimming pared 0 bases from V and 7 bases from J, leaving 11 bases between. The germline V gene encodes CDR1 LNHNV and CDR2 YYDKDF (reference sequence). CDR3 size: 14 residues. In DNA, the CDR3 is TGTGCCACCAGCAGAGATCCGGCGGCGCATACGCAGTATTTT. Translation gives CATSRDPAAHTQYF.

J is TRBJ2-1 and V is TRBV11-3; D unclear. CDR1 is SGHNT, CDR2 YENEEA, per germline. This CDR3 spans 15 amino acids. Trimming removed 1 base from V and 6 bases from J, with 13 bases in between. CDR3 loop: CASSLGGTLGNEQFF. The DNA for the CDR3 is TGTGCCAGCAGCTTAGGTGGCACCCTAGGCAATGAGCAGTTCTTC.

The V and J genes are TRBV16 and TRBJ1-5; 7 bases agree with TRBD1. CDR3 size: 14 residues. Germline V gene lookup returns CDR1 KGHSY and CDR2 FQNENV. The trim removed 5 bases at V and 5 bases at J, leaving 6 bases unmatched. The CDR3 DNA is TGTGCCAGCAGCTTACAGGGGCAGGATCAGCCCCAGCATTTT. Its translation: CASSLQGQDQPQHF. The complete variable domain, with remaining parts taken from reference TRBV16 and TRBJ1-5, reads GEEVAQTPKHLVRGEGQKAKLYCAPIKGHSYVFWYQQVLKNEFKFLISFQNENVFDETGMPKERFSAKCLPNSPCSLEIQATKLEDSAVYFCASSLQGQDQPQHFGDGTRLSIL.

This rearrangement joins TRBV7-9 to TRBJ2-3; 7 bases are a match to TRBD2. This CDR3 contains 17 residues. Germline CDR1 reads SEHNR; CDR2 reads FQNEAQ (reference sequence). Unmatched junction bases numbered 13, after V lost 2 bases and J lost 5 bases. In nucleotides, the CDR3 is TGTGCCAGCAGCTTATTAAGTTTGGCGGGAGCCCGAGATACGCAGTATTTT. It encodes CASSLLSLAGARDTQYF.

The chain combines TRBV6-6 with TRBJ2-1, with TRBD1 matching 8 bases. Germline loops: CDR1 MNHNY, CDR2 SVGAGI (reference sequence). The CDR3 consists of 16 residues. After removal of 0 bases from V and 7 bases from J, the junction contained 8 bases not matched to a gene. CDR3 protein: CASSYSNRRDRNEQFF. For the CDR3, the DNA is TGTGCCAGCAGTTACTCGAACAGGCGGGACAGGAATGAGCAGTTCTTC.

This chain joins TRBV7-6 and TRBJ1-2; 7 bases fit TRBD1. The V gene's germline CDR1 is SGHVS and CDR2 FNYEAQ. V shed 4 bases, J shed 4 bases, and the junction held 6 bases outside the gene matches. The CDR3 totals 14 residues. The CDR3 DNA reads as TGTGCCAGCAGCTCCCTAGGGGGCCTCTATGGCTACACCTTC. It encodes CASSSLGGLYGYTF.

V is TRBV27 and J is TRBJ1-2; maybe TRBD1 (6 bases). The V and J ends lost 2 bases and 2 bases respectively, with 12 bases between them. The CDR3 totals 15 residues. Looked up from germline, CDR1 is MNHEY and CDR2 is SMNVEV (reference sequence). In DNA form, the CDR3 reads TGTGCCAGCAGTTTAGGAACAGGGAGAAACTATGGCTACACCTTC. It translates to CASSLGTGRNYGYTF.